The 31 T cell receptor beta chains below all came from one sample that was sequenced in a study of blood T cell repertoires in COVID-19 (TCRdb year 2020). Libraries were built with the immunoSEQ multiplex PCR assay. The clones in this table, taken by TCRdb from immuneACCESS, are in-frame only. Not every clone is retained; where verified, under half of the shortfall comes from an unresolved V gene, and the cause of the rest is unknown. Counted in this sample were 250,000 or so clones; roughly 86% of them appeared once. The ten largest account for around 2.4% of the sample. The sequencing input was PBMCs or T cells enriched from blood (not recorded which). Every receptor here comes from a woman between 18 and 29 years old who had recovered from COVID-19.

The DNA of the CDR3 is TGTGCCAGCAGCGGGATATATAGCAATCAGCCCCAGCATTTT. Residues: CASSGIYSNQPQHF. The chain recombines TRBV2 with TRBJ1-5; the D is unclear. Germline lookup yields CDR1 SNHLY and CDR2 FYNNEI. The CDR3 length is 14 residues. Trimming shortened V by 6 bases and J by 0 bases, and 9 bases separated the two germline ends.

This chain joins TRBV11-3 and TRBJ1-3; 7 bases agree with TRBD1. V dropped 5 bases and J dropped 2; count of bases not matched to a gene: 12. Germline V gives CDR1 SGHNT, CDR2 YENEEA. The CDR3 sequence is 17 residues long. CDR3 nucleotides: TGTGCCAGCAGCCCTTCGGGACAGCCGAGCCCTGGAAACACCATATATTTT. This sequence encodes CASSPSGQPSPGNTIYF.

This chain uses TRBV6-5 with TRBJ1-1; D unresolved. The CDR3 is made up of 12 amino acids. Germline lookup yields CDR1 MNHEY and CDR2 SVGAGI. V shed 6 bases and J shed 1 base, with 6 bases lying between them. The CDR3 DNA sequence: TGTGCCAGCAGGAACAGGAACACTGAAGCTTTCTTT. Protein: CASRNRNTEAFF.

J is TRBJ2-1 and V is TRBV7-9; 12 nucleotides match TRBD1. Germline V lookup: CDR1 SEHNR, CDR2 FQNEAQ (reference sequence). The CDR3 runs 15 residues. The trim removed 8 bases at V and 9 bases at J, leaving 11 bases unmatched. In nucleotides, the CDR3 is TGTGCCAGCGAAGAAGAGGGACAGGGGGCACGTGAGCAGTTCTTC. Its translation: CASEEEGQGAREQFF. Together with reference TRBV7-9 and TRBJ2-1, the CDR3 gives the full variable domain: DTGVSQNPRHKITKRGQNVTFRCDPISEHNRLYWYRQTLGQGPEFLTYFQNEAQLEKSRLLSDRFSAERPKGSFSTLEIQRTEQGDSAMYLCASEEEGQGAREQFFGPGTRLTVL.

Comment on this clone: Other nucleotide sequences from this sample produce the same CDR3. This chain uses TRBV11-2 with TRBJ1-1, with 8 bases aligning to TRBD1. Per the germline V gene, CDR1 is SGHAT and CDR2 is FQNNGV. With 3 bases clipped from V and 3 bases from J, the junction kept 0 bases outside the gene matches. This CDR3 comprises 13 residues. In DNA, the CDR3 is TGTGCCAGCAGCTTGGACAGGGACACTGAAGCTTTCTTT. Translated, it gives CASSLDRDTEAFF.

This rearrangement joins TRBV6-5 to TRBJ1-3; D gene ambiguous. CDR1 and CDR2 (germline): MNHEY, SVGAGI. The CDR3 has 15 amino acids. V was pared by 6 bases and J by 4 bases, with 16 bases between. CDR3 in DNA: TGTGCCAGCAGAGCCCCCGGGGAGAAAGGAAACACCATATATTTT. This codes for CASRAPGEKGNTIYF.

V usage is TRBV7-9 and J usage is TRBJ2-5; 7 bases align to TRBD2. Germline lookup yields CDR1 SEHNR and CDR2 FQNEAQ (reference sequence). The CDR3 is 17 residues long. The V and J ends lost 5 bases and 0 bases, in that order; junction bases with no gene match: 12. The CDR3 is CASSPLGAGPYQETQYF. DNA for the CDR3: TGTGCCAGCAGCCCGCTCGGAGCGGGACCATACCAAGAGACCCAGTACTTC. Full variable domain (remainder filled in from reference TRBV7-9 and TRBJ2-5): DTGVSQNPRHKITKRGQNVTFRCDPISEHNRLYWYRQTLGQGPEFLTYFQNEAQLEKSRLLSDRFSAERPKGSFSTLEIQRTEQGDSAMYLCASSPLGAGPYQETQYFGPGTRLLVL.

CDR3 loop: CASRKGGVGNEQFF. In nucleotides, the CDR3 is TGTGCCAGCAGGAAAGGCGGGGTTGGGAATGAGCAGTTCTTC. V gene TRBV7-9 combines with J gene TRBJ2-1; the D gene is possibly TRBD2 (6 bases). The germline CDR1 and CDR2 sequences are SEHNR and FQNEAQ (reference sequence). The CDR3 contains 14 residues. V was trimmed by 6 bases and J by 7 bases, leaving 16 bases between them.

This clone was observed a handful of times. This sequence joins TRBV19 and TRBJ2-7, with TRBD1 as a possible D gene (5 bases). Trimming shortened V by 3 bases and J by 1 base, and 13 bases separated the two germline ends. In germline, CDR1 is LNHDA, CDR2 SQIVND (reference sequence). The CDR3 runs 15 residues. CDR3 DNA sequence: TGTGCCAGTAGTATTACTCCGGCAGGGTCCTACGAGCAGTACTTC. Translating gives CASSITPAGSYEQYF. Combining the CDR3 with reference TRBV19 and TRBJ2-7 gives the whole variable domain DGGITQSPKYLFRKEGQNVTLSCEQNLNHDAMYWYRQDPGQGLRLIYYSQIVNDFQKGDIAEGYSVSREKKESFPLTVTSAQKNPTAFYLCASSITPAGSYEQYFGPGTRLTVT.

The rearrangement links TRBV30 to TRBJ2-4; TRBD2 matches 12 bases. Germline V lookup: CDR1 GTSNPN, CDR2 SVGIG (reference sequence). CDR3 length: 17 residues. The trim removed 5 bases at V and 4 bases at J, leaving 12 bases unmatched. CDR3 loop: CAWGRGQGLAGKNIQYF. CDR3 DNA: TGTGCCTGGGGAAGGGGACAAGGACTAGCGGGAAAAAACATTCAGTACTTC.

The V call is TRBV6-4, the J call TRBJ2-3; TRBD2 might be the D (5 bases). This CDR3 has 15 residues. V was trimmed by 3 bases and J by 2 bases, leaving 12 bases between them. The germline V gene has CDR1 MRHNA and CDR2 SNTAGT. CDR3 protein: CASSELAWATDTQYF. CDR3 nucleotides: TGTGCCAGCAGTGAATTAGCGTGGGCCACAGATACGCAGTATTTT.

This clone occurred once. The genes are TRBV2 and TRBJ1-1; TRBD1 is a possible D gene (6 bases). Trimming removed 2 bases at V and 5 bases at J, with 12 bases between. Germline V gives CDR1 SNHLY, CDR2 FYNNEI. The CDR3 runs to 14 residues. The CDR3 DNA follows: TGTGCCAGCAGTGAACGTCAGGGGATTACTGAAGCTTTCTTT. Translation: CASSERQGITEAFF.

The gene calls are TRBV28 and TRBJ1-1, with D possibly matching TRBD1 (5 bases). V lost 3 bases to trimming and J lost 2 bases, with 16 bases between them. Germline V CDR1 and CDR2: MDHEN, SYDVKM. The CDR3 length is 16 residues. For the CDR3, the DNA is TGTGCCAGCAGTTTTGGCAGGGCAGATCGAAACACTGAAGCTTTCTTT. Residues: CASSFGRADRNTEAFF.

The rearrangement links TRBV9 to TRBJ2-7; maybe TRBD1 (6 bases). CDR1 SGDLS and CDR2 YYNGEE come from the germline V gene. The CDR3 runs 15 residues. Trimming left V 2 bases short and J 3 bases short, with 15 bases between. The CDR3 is CASSVQGGEGYEQYF. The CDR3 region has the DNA TGTGCCAGCAGCGTTCAAGGGGGAGAAGGCTACGAGCAGTACTTC. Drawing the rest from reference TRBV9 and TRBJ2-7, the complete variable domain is DSGVTQTPKHLITATGQRVTLRCSPRSGDLSVYWYQQSLDQGLQFLIQYYNGEERAKGNILERFSAQQFPDLHSELNLSSLELGDSALYFCASSVQGGEGYEQYFGPGTRLTVT.

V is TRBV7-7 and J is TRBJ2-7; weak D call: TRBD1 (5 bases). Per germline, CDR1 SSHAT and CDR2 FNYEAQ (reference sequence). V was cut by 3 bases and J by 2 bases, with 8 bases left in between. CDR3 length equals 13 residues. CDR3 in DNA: TGTGCCAGCAGCTTGGACACCACCTACGAGCAGTACTTC. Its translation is CASSLDTTYEQYF.

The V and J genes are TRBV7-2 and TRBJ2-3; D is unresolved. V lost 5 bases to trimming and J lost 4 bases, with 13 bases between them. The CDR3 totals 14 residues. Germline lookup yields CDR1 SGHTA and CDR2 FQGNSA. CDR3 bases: TGTGCCAGCAGCCTCTACCACTCCTCAGATACGCAGTATTTT. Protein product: CASSLYHSSDTQYF.

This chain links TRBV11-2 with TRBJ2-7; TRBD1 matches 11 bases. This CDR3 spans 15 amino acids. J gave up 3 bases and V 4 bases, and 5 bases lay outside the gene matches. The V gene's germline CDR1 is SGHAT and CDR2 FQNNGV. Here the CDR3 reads CASSSGQGAVYEQYF. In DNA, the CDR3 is TGTGCCAGCAGCTCCGGACAGGGGGCGGTCTACGAGCAGTACTTC.

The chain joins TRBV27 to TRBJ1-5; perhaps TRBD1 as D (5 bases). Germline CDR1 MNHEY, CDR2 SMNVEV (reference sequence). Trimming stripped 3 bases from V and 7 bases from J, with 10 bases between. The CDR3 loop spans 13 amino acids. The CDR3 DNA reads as TGTGCCAGCAGTTTTGGGGCAGGGCAGCCCCAGCATTTT. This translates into CASSFGAGQPQHF.

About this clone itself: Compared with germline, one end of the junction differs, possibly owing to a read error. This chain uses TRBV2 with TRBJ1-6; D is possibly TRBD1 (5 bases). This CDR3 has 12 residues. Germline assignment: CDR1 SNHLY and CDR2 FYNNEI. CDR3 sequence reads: CASSEATRGVYF. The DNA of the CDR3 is TGTGCCAGCAGTGAAGCCACCCGGGGGGTTTACTTT.

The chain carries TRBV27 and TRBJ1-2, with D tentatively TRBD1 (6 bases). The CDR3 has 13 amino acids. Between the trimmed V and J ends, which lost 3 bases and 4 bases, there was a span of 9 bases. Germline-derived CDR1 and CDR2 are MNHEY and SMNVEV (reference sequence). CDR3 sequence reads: CASSFGTFYGYTF. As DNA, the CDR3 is TGTGCCAGCAGTTTCGGGACATTCTATGGCTACACCTTC.

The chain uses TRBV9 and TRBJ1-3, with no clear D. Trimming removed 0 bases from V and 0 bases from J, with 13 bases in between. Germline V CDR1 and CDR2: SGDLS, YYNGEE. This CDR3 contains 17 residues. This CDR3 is CASSVEEGRSSGNTIYF. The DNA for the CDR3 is TGTGCCAGCAGCGTAGAGGAGGGCCGTTCCTCTGGAAACACCATATATTTT.

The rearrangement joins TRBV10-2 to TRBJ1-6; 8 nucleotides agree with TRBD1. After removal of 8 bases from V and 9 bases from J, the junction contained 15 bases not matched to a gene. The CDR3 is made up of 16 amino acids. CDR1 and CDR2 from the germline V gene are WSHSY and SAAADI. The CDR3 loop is CASGGFGQGKSSPLHF. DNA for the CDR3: TGCGCCAGCGGGGGGTTTGGACAGGGTAAGAGTTCACCCCTCCACTTT.

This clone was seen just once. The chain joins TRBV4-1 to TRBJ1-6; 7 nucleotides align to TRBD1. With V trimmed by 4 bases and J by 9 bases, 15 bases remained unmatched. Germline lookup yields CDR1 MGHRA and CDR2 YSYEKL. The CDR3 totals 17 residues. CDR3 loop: CASSPNLNRGMTSPLHF. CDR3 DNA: TGCGCCAGCAGCCCTAATCTTAACAGGGGAATGACTTCACCCCTCCACTTT.

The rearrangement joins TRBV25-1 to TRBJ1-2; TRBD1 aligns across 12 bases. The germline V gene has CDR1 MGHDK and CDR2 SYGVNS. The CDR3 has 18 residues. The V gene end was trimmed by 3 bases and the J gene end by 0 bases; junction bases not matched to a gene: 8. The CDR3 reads CASSEGQGARRANYGYTF. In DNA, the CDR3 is TGTGCCAGCAGTGAGGGACAGGGGGCAAGACGAGCTAACTATGGCTACACCTTC.

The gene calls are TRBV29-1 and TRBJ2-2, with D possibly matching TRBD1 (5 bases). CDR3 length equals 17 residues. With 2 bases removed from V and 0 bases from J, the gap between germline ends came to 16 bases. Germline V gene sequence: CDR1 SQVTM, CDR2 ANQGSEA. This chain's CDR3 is CSVESAGLVTNTGELFF. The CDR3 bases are TGCAGCGTTGAATCGGCAGGGTTAGTAACGAACACCGGGGAGCTGTTTTTT.

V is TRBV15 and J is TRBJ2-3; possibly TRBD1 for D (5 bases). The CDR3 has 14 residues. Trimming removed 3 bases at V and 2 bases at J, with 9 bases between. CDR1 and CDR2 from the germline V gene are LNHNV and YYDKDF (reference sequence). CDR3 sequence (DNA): TGTGCCACCAGCAGGACAGTAGACACAGATACGCAGTATTTT. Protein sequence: CATSRTVDTDTQYF.

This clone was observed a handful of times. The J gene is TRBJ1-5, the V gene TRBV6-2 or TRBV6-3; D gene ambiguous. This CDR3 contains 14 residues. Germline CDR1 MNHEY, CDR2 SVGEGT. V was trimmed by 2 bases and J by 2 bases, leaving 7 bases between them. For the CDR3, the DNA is TGTGCCAGCAGTTACGCGCAGGGCAATCAGCCCCAGCATTTT. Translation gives CASSYAQGNQPQHF.

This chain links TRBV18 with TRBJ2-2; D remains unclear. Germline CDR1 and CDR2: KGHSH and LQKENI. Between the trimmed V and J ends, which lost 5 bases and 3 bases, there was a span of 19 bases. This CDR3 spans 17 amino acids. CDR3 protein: CASSRLVPLGDTGELFF. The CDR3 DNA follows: TGTGCCAGCTCAAGACTGGTACCCCTAGGAGACACCGGGGAGCTGTTTTTT.

The chain's CDR3 is CASSLATTNEKLFF. CDR3 coding DNA: TGTGCCAGCAGCTTAGCTACTACTAATGAAAAACTGTTTTTT. V and J are TRBV7-9 and TRBJ1-4; no firm D call. This CDR3 region has 14 residues. Trimming shortened V by 0 bases and J by 2 bases, and 4 bases separated the two germline ends. Germline CDR1 SEHNR, CDR2 FQNEAQ (reference sequence).

The CDR3 region is CASRLPEEGTGELFF. In DNA, the CDR3 is TGTGCCAGCCGCCTTCCCGAGGAGGGGACCGGGGAGCTGTTTTTT. The genes are TRBV7-2 and TRBJ2-2; maybe TRBD2 (6 bases). The CDR3 consists of 15 residues. The germline CDR1 and CDR2 sequences are SGHTA and FQGNSA. Trimming stripped 8 bases from V and 5 bases from J, with 18 bases between.

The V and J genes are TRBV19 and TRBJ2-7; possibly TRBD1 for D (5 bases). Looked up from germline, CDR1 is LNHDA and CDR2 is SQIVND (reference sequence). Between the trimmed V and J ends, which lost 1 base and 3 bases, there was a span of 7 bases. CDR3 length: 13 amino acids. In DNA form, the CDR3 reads TGTGCCAGTAGTATAGGCAGGGACTACGAGCAGTACTTC. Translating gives CASSIGRDYEQYF.